This TCR beta chain is drawn from a study of cytotoxic CD8 clonotypes in ibrutinib-treated CLL. Study context: There were about 11 relapsed/refractory patients and around 15 treatment-naive patients, and fewer than 18 were IGHV unmutated.

The ends were cut back, 4 bases at V and 1 base at J, with 11 bases in the middle. Germline V gene sequence: CDR1 GTSNPN, CDR2 SVGIG (reference sequence). This CDR3 has 14 residues. Assay: immunoSEQ multiplex PCR; the TCRdb copy retains only in-frame clones and omits some. The sample contains 150,000 to 200,000 clones, under 85% of which appear only once. Sequencing was performed on PBMCs, taken after 24 months of ibrutinib treatment. This TCR was recovered from a human donor with chronic lymphocytic leukemia. J is TRBJ2-1 and V is TRBV30; D gene unclear. The CDR3 nucleotides read TGTGCCTGGACTCAACAGAGATCCTACAATGAGCAGTTCTTC. It translates to CAWTQQRSYNEQFF. The complete variable domain, with remaining parts taken from reference TRBV30 and TRBJ2-1, reads SQTIHQWPATLVQPVGSPLSLECTVEGTSNPNLYWYRQAAGRGLQLLFYSVGIGQISSEVPQNLSASRPQDRQFILSSKKLLLSDSGFYLCAWTQQRSYNEQFFGPGTRLTVL.